The 16 T cell receptor beta chains reported below all come from one sample, sequenced in a study of T cell changes during pregnancy in multiple sclerosis. Repertoires were generated with immunoSEQ multiplex PCR, while TCRdb's copy carries only in-frame clones and drops some. This sample has 57,000 or so clones, with more than 85% found just once. Sequenced here: peripheral blood, sampled after pregnancy. All receptors derive from a female donor in good health, enrolled as a control in a pregnancy study.

J is TRBJ2-7 and V is TRBV28; possibly TRBD2 for D (6 bases). Per the germline V gene, CDR1 is MDHEN and CDR2 is SYDVKM. V was cut by 2 bases and J by 3 bases, with 14 bases left in between. The CDR3 sequence is 15 residues long. The CDR3 spells CASSLGGIDLYEQYF. The CDR3 bases are TGTGCCAGCAGTTTAGGAGGGATCGACCTCTACGAGCAGTACTTC.

The CDR3 loop reads CASSLMSDRWDNQPQHF. CDR3 in DNA: TGTGCCAGCAGCTTGATGAGCGACAGGTGGGACAATCAGCCCCAGCATTTT. The chain couples TRBV5-6 to TRBJ1-5; tentative D call: TRBD1 (6 bases). The germline V gene encodes CDR1 SGHDT and CDR2 YYEEEE. This CDR3 has 17 residues. V was pared by 1 base and J by 3 bases, with 17 bases between.

The V and J genes are TRBV18 and TRBJ2-2; 8 nucleotides match TRBD1. CDR1 KGHSH and CDR2 LQKENI come from the germline V gene. Trimming removed 3 bases from V and 5 bases from J; junction bases left unmatched: 2. This CDR3 is built from 14 residues. The CDR3 sequence: CASSPDRATGELFF. CDR3 nucleotide sequence: TGTGCCAGCTCACCGGACAGGGCAACCGGGGAGCTGTTTTTT.

This chain uses TRBV19 with TRBJ1-2; the match to TRBD1 covers 7 bases. The ends lost 3 bases at V and 3 bases at J; junction bases unmatched: 1. The CDR3 spans 13 residues. Germline V gene data show CDR1 as LNHDA and CDR2 as SQIVND (reference sequence). The CDR3 DNA reads TGTGCCAGTAGTATTGGGACAGACTATGGCTACACCTTC. Translation: CASSIGTDYGYTF. Full variable domain (outside the CDR3, taken from reference TRBV19 and TRBJ1-2): DGGITQSPKYLFRKEGQNVTLSCEQNLNHDAMYWYRQDPGQGLRLIYYSQIVNDFQKGDIAEGYSVSREKKESFPLTVTSAQKNPTAFYLCASSIGTDYGYTFGSGTRLTVV.

The chain is built from TRBV5-5 and TRBJ1-5, with D possibly TRBD1 on 6 matching bases. The CDR3 sequence is 15 residues long. In germline, CDR1 is SGHKS, CDR2 YYEKEE (reference sequence). The V gene lost 4 bases and the J gene lost 1 base, with 12 bases spanning the gap. This chain's CDR3 is CASSEGVDSNQPQHF. The DNA for the CDR3 is TGTGCCAGCAGCGAGGGGGTAGACAGCAATCAGCCCCAGCATTTT.

Notes on this clone: The same CDR3 can be traced to other DNA sequences in this sample. The rearrangement joins TRBV9 to TRBJ1-4; D not resolved. Per the germline V gene, CDR1 is SGDLS and CDR2 is YYNGEE. V was cut by 2 bases and J by 9 bases, with 8 bases left in between. The CDR3 runs 12 residues. DNA for the CDR3: TGTGCCAGCAGCGTCGGAGGGAAAAAACTGTTTTTT. Translation gives CASSVGGKKLFF.

This clone occurred once. The chain couples TRBV6-4 to TRBJ2-1, with TRBD2 identical over 7 bases. From germline, CDR1 is MRHNA and CDR2 SNTAGT. The CDR3 covers 14 residues. With 4 bases clipped from V and 0 bases from J, the junction kept 0 bases outside the gene matches. The CDR3 protein is CASSGGSSYNEQFF. For the CDR3, the DNA is TGTGCCAGCAGTGGCGGGAGCTCCTACAATGAGCAGTTCTTC.

The V gene is TRBV21-1, the J gene TRBJ2-1; no check of the table's D call, TRBD2, against the DNA was made. TRBV21-1 constitutes a pseudogene. This CDR3 is built from 15 residues. This CDR3 reads CASSIPRGGPNEQFF. DNA of the CDR3: TGTGCCAGCAGCATACCGCGGGGGGGCCCCAATGAGCAGTTCTTC.

This clone was observed a handful of times. The rearrangement joins TRBV6-5 to TRBJ1-5; 9 bases align to TRBD1. Germline lookup yields CDR1 MNHEY and CDR2 SVGAGI. J was trimmed by 7 bases and V by 5 bases; bases with no gene match: 3. CDR3 length: 13 amino acids. Here the CDR3 DNA reads TGTGCCAGCAGTCGGGACAGGGACCAGCCCCAGCATTTT. It yields the protein CASSRDRDQPQHF.

The chain employs TRBV6-6 and TRBJ1-5, with D unclear. CDR3 size: 12 residues. V lost 0 bases, J lost 8 bases, and 5 bases lay in between. Germline CDR1 MNHNY, CDR2 SVGAGI (reference sequence). CDR3 nucleotides: TGTGCCAGCAGTTACTCCTCTAAGCCCCAGCATTTT. Amino acid sequence: CASSYSSKPQHF.

The chain employs TRBV19 and TRBJ1-1, with TRBD1 matching over 9 bases. J was trimmed by 1 base and V by 10 bases; bases with no gene match: 13. Germline CDR1 LNHDA, CDR2 SQIVND (reference sequence). This CDR3 is 16 amino acids long. The CDR3: CATDRRGQGTNTEAFF. In nucleotides, the CDR3 is TGTGCCACAGATCGCCGCGGACAGGGGACGAACACTGAAGCTTTCTTT.

This clone was seen a single time. The CDR3 protein is CASSFTGGPYEQYF. CDR3 coding DNA: TGTGCCAGCAGCTTTACGGGAGGGCCGTACGAGCAGTACTTC. The V and J genes are TRBV7-2 and TRBJ2-7; TRBD2 aligns across 8 bases. Per the germline V gene, CDR1 is SGHTA and CDR2 is FQGNSA. V was pared by 3 bases and J by 4 bases, with 5 bases of the junction left unmatched. This CDR3 region has 14 residues.

The chain has TRBV14 and TRBJ2-3; no clear D. CDR3 length equals 12 residues. V was cut by 4 bases and J by 5 bases, with 7 bases left in between. CDR1 is SGHDN, CDR2 FVKESK, per germline. CDR3 sequence (DNA): TGTGCCAGCAGCCTGGGCGTAGATACGCAGTATTTT. Residues: CASSLGVDTQYF.

This clone came up a few times. The chain combines TRBV28 with TRBJ1-4, with TRBD1 identical over 8 bases. Trimming removed 4 bases from V and 7 bases from J; junction bases left unmatched: 8. In germline, CDR1 is MDHEN, CDR2 SYDVKM. The length of the CDR3 is 15 residues. CDR3: CASSYPGQESEKLFF. The CDR3 coding sequence is TGTGCCAGCAGTTATCCGGGACAGGAGAGTGAAAAACTGTTTTTT.

J is TRBJ1-1 and V is TRBV5-5; 8 bases are a match to TRBD1. CDR3 length: 15 amino acids. Germline values: CDR1 SGHKS, CDR2 YYEKEE (reference sequence). The J segment lost 1 base and the V segment lost 3 bases, leaving 5 bases of the junction unmatched. The CDR3 loop reads CASSSDRGANTEAFF. In DNA, the CDR3 is TGTGCCAGCAGCTCCGACAGGGGTGCGAACACTGAAGCTTTCTTT.

J is TRBJ2-2 and V is TRBV6-6; D is possibly TRBD1 (5 bases). Germline V gives CDR1 MNHNY, CDR2 SVGAGI (reference sequence). CDR3 length equals 13 residues. With 11 bases removed from V and 1 base from J, the gap between germline ends came to 11 bases. The CDR3 reads CAGSQGNTGELFF. As DNA, the CDR3 is TGTGCCGGTTCCCAGGGGAACACCGGGGAGCTGTTTTTT.